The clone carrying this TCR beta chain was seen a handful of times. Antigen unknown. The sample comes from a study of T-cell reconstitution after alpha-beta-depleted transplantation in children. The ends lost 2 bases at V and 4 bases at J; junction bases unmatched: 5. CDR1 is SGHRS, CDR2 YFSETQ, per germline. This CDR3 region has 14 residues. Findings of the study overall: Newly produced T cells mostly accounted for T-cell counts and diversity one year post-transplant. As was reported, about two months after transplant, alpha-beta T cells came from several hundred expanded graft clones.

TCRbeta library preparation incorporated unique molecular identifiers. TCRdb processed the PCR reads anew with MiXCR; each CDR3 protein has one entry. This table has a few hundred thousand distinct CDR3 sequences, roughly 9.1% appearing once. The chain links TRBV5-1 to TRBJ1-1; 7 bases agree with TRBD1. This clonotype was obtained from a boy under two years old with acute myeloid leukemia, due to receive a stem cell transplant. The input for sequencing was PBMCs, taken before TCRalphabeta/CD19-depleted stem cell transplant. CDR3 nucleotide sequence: TGCGCCAGCAGCTTAGGGACAGCCTCCACTGAAGCTTTCTTT. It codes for CASSLGTASTEAFF.